The 19 T cell receptor beta chains given below trace back to one sample, sequenced in a study of cytomegalovirus exposure and HLA in healthy donors. Primers included in the PCR were 60 Vbeta and 13 Jbeta primers. Libraries were prepared by immunoSEQ multiplex PCR; TCRdb keeps only in-frame clonotypes and omits some of them. The sample records roughly 180,000 clones, about four fifths being singletons. Sample: PBMCs. Source of these receptors: a man aged 25-45 years in good health and CMV-seronegative.

The chain recombines TRBV4-2 with TRBJ2-1; possible D gene TRBD2, 6 bases. V gave up 2 bases and J gave up 4 bases, with 24 bases separating them. The CDR3 extends over 19 amino acids. CDR1 LGHNA and CDR2 YNFKEQ come from the germline V gene. The CDR3 DNA reads TGTGCCAGCAGCCAAAAAATGGGGCTCTACGACGGGGGTTACAATGAGCAGTTCTTC. Protein product: CASSQKMGLYDGGYNEQFF.

This chain links TRBV5-1 with TRBJ2-2; D perhaps matches TRBD2 (6 bases). The V end lost 4 bases, the J end lost 6 bases, and 13 bases lay between the germline ends. Germline V gene sequence: CDR1 SGHRS, CDR2 YFSETQ. The CDR3 consists of 14 residues. The CDR3 region has the DNA TGCGCCAGCAGCCCCCTCCCGGGGGCCGGGGAGCTGTTTTTT. Amino acid sequence: CASSPLPGAGELFF.

The chain links TRBV27 to TRBJ2-7; TRBD2 matches 12 bases. The CDR3 has 15 amino acids. With V trimmed by 6 bases and J by 1 base, 4 bases remained unmatched. Germline CDR1 reads MNHEY; CDR2 reads SMNVEV (reference sequence). Here the CDR3 reads CASRIGLAGSYEQYF. The CDR3 DNA reads TGTGCCAGCAGGATCGGACTAGCGGGATCCTACGAGCAGTACTTC.

DNA for the CDR3: TGTGCCAGCAGGAAAGGGGTGAGAGTGGCGGAGCAGTACTTC. This encodes CASRKGVRVAEQYF. The rearrangement uses TRBV11-3 and TRBJ2-7, with D perhaps matching TRBD1 (5 bases). The V end was cut by 6 bases, the J end by 7 bases, with 19 bases between. In germline, CDR1 is SGHNT, CDR2 YENEEA. The CDR3 is 14 residues long.

The V gene is TRBV29-1, the J gene TRBJ2-2, with 8 bases aligning to TRBD1. CDR1 and CDR2 from the germline V gene are SQVTM and ANQGSEA. Trimming cost V 4 bases and J 0 bases; bases outside gene matches: 4. The CDR3 extends over 15 amino acids. This chain's CDR3 is CSVGVTGANTGELFF. Written as DNA, the CDR3 is TGCAGCGTTGGGGTGACAGGGGCGAACACCGGGGAGCTGTTTTTT.

The V gene is TRBV2, the J gene TRBJ2-7; the match to TRBD1 covers 7 bases. The V segment lost 6 bases and the J segment 5 bases; nucleotides outside the gene matches: 16. This CDR3 spans 16 amino acids. Germline V gene lookup returns CDR1 SNHLY and CDR2 FYNNEI. The CDR3 protein is CASSYSRGQGKDEQYF. The DNA for the CDR3 is TGTGCCAGCAGCTACTCGAGGGGGCAGGGGAAGGACGAGCAGTACTTC.

The chain joins TRBV4-1 to TRBJ2-3, with TRBD2 matching 14 bases. Germline trimming cut 2 bases from V and 4 bases from J; bases unmatched to any gene: 8. The CDR3 loop spans 18 amino acids. Germline V lookup: CDR1 MGHRA, CDR2 YSYEKL. The CDR3 coding sequence is TGCGCCAGCAGCCAACCTATGGGACTAGCGGGAGACGCAGATACGCAGTATTTT. This translates into CASSQPMGLAGDADTQYF.

The chain carries TRBV10-2 and TRBJ1-1; 8 bases are a match to TRBD1. There are 13 residues in the CDR3. Germline values: CDR1 WSHSY, CDR2 SAAADI. The V and J ends lost 6 bases and 5 bases, in that order; junction bases with no gene match: 5. The CDR3 DNA reads as TGCGCCAGCAGAGGACAGGGCGGGACTGAAGCTTTCTTT. Its translation: CASRGQGGTEAFF.

V usage is TRBV5-8 and J usage is TRBJ2-7; 7 bases agree with TRBD1. J was trimmed by 0 bases and V by 4 bases; bases with no gene match: 4. This CDR3 spans 14 amino acids. CDR1 is SGHTS and CDR2 is YDEGEE in the germline V gene. CDR3 in DNA: TGTGCCAGCAGCCAGGACAGGAGCTCCTACGAGCAGTACTTC. Its protein product is CASSQDRSSYEQYF.

The CDR3 loop is CSARTGYGYTF. Written as DNA, the CDR3 is TGCAGTGCTAGGACGGGCTATGGCTACACCTTC. The rearrangement uses TRBV20-1 and TRBJ1-2; D is uncertain. Germline CDR1 and CDR2: DFQATT and SNEGSKA (reference sequence). CDR3 size: 11 residues. Deletions cut 3 bases from V and 4 bases from J, with 6 bases between.

J is TRBJ1-4 and V is TRBV4-1; a possible D gene is TRBD1 (6 bases). CDR3 size: 16 residues. Deletions cut 1 base from V and 4 bases from J, with 13 bases between. Germline CDR1 MGHRA, CDR2 YSYEKL. The CDR3 region has the DNA TGCGCCAGCAGCCAAGCTCAACAGGGTTATAATGAAAAACTGTTTTTT. It yields the protein CASSQAQQGYNEKLFF.

In the case of this clone: One end of the junction is discordant with germline, which a read error may explain. The J gene is TRBJ2-7, the V gene TRBV7-9; D may be TRBD2 (6 bases). There are 14 residues in the CDR3. Per the germline V gene, CDR1 is SEHNR and CDR2 is FQNEAQ (reference sequence). The CDR3, as DNA: TGTACCAGCAGCGCCTCGGGACTCACCTACGAGCAGTACTTC. This gives the protein CTSSASGLTYEQYF. The whole variable domain, filled in from reference TRBV7-9 and TRBJ2-7, reads DTGVSQNPRHKITKRGQNVTFRCDPISEHNRLYWYRQTLGQGPEFLTYFQNEAQLEKSRLLSDRFSAERPKGSFSTLEIQRTEQGDSAMYLCTSSASGLTYEQYFGPGTRLTVT.

The chain has TRBV7-8 and TRBJ2-2, with D perhaps TRBD2 (6 bases). Trimming removed 5 bases from V and 2 bases from J, with 21 bases in between. The germline V gene encodes CDR1 SGHVS and CDR2 FQNEAQ. The CDR3 is 18 amino acids. The CDR3 nucleotides are TGTGCCAGCAGCCCCCGTAGGCGGGGACTCACTAACACCGGGGAGCTGTTTTTT. Encoded protein: CASSPRRRGLTNTGELFF.

This clone occurred a few times. The rearrangement uses TRBV10-3 and TRBJ1-1, with a tentative D call TRBD1 (5 bases). V was cut by 4 bases and J by 1 base, with 10 bases left in between. CDR1 is ENHRY, CDR2 SYGVKD, per germline. This CDR3 is built from 14 residues. The CDR3 region is CAISAGLGNTEAFF. CDR3 nucleotides: TGTGCCATCAGTGCAGGGCTCGGGAACACTGAAGCTTTCTTT.

Only one count was recorded for this clone. J is TRBJ2-7 and V is TRBV19, with 13 positions matching TRBD2. This CDR3 has 15 amino acids. The V gene end was trimmed by 7 bases and the J gene end by 7 bases; junction bases not matched to a gene: 10. Germline CDR1 reads LNHDA; CDR2 reads SQIVND (reference sequence). CDR3 DNA sequence: TGTGCCAGTAAACTAGCGGGAGGGCCTCGGGATGAGCAGTACTTC. Protein product: CASKLAGGPRDEQYF.

This chain joins TRBV5-1 and TRBJ2-2, with unresolved D. This CDR3 region has 14 residues. The germline V gene encodes CDR1 SGHRS and CDR2 YFSETQ. Trimming stripped 4 bases from V and 4 bases from J, with 11 bases between. Here the CDR3 reads CASSKTAATGELFF. The DNA for the CDR3 is TGCGCCAGCAGCAAAACAGCAGCCACCGGGGAGCTGTTTTTT.

This clone was detected a few times. This chain uses TRBV28 with TRBJ2-1; no clear D gene. The CDR3 has 12 amino acids. Trimming took 5 bases from V and 11 from J, leaving 13 bases between them. Germline V gene data show CDR1 as MDHEN and CDR2 as SYDVKM. CDR3 in amino acids: CASSRGSTQQFF. The DNA of the CDR3 is TGTGCCAGCAGTAGAGGCTCAACTCAGCAGTTCTTC.

The chain recombines TRBV2 with TRBJ2-6; 9 nucleotides line up with TRBD1. The ends lost 2 bases at V and 2 bases at J; junction bases unmatched: 7. The germline V gene encodes CDR1 SNHLY and CDR2 FYNNEI. The CDR3 totals 18 residues. CDR3 nucleotide sequence: TGTGCCAGCAGTGAAATGGGACAGGGTATCGCTGGGGCCAACGTCCTGACTTTC. It encodes CASSEMGQGIAGANVLTF.

The V and J genes are TRBV7-2 and TRBJ2-1; D is unresolved. From germline, CDR1 is SGHTA and CDR2 FQGNSA. This CDR3 is 15 amino acids long. The germline V and J ends were trimmed by 1 base and 6 bases, with 13 bases remaining between them. CDR3 coding DNA: TGTGCCAGCAGCTTAGGCCCCGCTGTAGCCAATGAGCAGTTCTTC. This sequence encodes CASSLGPAVANEQFF.